This TCR beta chain comes out of a study of regulatory T cells in long-lasting Graves disease. Looking at the study overall: The study counted Graves' disease as persistent given over 5 years of antithyroid drugs and positive TSH receptor antibodies.

Time point here: persistent/refractory GD, antithyroid drugs over 5 years with positive TRAb. Extracted RNA from PBMCs served as the source of the TCR library. V lost 6 bases, J lost 3 bases, and 4 bases stayed unmatched. Germline V gives CDR1 SNHLY, CDR2 FYNNEI. The CDR3 is 14 residues long. General study findings and limits: The study found persistent patients shared more public clonotypes (roughly 2,500) than new patients (approximately 970). The TCR repertoire of persistent Graves' patients was less diverse than that of newly diagnosed ones.

According to the study, TCR beta libraries were built with iRepertoire HTBI primers and CDR3-region Arm-PCR. TCRdb re-called the multiplex PCR reads with MiXCR, one entry per CDR3 protein. The sample includes approximately 290,000 distinct CDR3 sequences, 22% of them seen just once. This clonotype has just a few counts. The antigen is not known. Sequences were derived from peripheral blood mononuclear cells (PBMCs), sampled when the disease was refractory, from a patient treated with antithyroid drugs. V usage is TRBV2 and J usage is TRBJ2-1, with 8 bases fitting TRBD2. The sequence derives from a female donor with Graves disease. Here the CDR3 DNA reads TGTGCCAGCAGCCAGCTAGCGGGCTACAATGAGCAGTTCTTC. Its translation is CASSQLAGYNEQFF.